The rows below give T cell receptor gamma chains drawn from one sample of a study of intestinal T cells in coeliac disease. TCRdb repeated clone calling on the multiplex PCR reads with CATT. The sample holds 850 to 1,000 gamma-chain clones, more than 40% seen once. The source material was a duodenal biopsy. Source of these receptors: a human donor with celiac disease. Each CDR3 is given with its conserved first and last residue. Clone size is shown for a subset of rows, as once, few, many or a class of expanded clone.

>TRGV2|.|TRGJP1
TGTGCCACCTGGGGACGAGCGCAGGGGGGCACTGGTTGGTTCAAGATATTT
CATWGRAQGGTGWFKIF
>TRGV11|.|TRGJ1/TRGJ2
TGTGCCTGCTGGATTAGGCCCCCTCGAGGGGCACGGGCCAGTTATTATAAGAAACTCTTT
CACWIRPPRGARASYYKKLF
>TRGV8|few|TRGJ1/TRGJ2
TGTGCCACCTGGGGGGATCTTAAGAAACTCTTT
CATWGDLKKLF
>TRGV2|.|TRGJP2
TGTGCCACCTGGACGGGCCTAATTGGGTGGATCAAGACGTTT
CATWTGLIGWIKTF
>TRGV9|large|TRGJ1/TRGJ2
TGTGCCTTGTGGGGTTATAAGAAACTCTTT
CALWGYKKLF
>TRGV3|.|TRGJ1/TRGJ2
TGTGCCACCTGGGACGGGGTTATAATGAAACTCTTT
CATWDGVIMKLF
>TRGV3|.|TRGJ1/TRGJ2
TGTGCCACCTGGGACAGGCTACTAAAGAAACTCTTT
CATWDRLLKKLF
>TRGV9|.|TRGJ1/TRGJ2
TGTGCCTTGTGGGAGGGCTATTATTATAAGAAACTCTTT
CALWEGYYYKKLF
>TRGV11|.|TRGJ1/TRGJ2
TGTGCCTGCTGGATTAGGCATCGTTTGGCTTATTATAAGAAACTCTTT
CACWIRHRLAYYKKLF
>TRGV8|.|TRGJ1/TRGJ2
TGTGCACCTGGGATAGGCCCCTATTATAAGAAACTCTTT
CAPGIGPYYKKLF
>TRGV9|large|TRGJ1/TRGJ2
TGTGCCTTGTACCTTTGTTATTATAAGAAACTCTTT
CALYLCYYKKLF
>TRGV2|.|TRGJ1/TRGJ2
TGTGCCACCTGGGACGGGGCGAAATATAAGAAACTCTTT
CATWDGAKYKKLF
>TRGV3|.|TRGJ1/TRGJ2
TGTACCACCTGGGGACAAACCTCAATCAATTATTATAAGAAACTCTTT
CTTWGQTSINYYKKLF
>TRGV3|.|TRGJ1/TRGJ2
TGTGCCCACCTGGGACAAACCTCAATCAATTATTATAAGAAACTCTTT
CAHLGQTSINYYKKLF
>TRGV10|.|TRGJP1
TGTGCTGCGTGGGATTGGGACGGTTGGTTCAAGATATTT
CAAWDWDGWFKIF
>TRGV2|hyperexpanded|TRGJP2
TGTGCCACCTGGGACGGGCCATCTAGTAGTGATTGGATCAAGACGTTT
CATWDGPSSSDWIKTF
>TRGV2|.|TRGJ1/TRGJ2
TGTGCCACCTCGGGAACGTCCTCGTTGGAGAAACTCTTT
CATSGTSSLEKLF
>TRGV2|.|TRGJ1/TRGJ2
TGTGCCACCTGGACGGGCGCTTATAAGAAACTCTTT
CATWTGAYKKLF
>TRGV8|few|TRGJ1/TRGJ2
TGTGCCCACCTGGGACCCACATTTTGGAAACTCTTT
CAHLGPTFWKLF
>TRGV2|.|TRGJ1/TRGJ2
TGTGCCACCTGGGCCTTTGGGAATTATTATAAGAAACTCTTT
CATWAFGNYYKKLF
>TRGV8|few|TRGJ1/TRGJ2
TGTGCACCTGGGATGTTACCTTATTATAAGAAACTCTTT
CAPGMLPYYKKLF
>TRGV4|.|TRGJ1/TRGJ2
TGTGCCAACCTGGGATGGGCCCGATATAAGAAACTCTTT
CANLGWARYKKLF
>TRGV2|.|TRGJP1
TGTGCCACCTGGGAGGCACTTGGTTGGTTCAAGATATTT
CATWEALGWFKIF
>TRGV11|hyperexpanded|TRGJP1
TGTGCCTGCTGGCCATATACCACTGGTTGGTTCAAGATATTT
CACWPYTTGWFKIF
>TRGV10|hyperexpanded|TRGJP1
TGTGCTGCGTGGGACCATGGGGACTATACCACTGGTTGGTTCAAGATATTT
CAAWDHGDYTTGWFKIF
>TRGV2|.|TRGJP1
TGTGCCCACCTGGGACGAGCCGCAGGGGGCACTGGTTGGTTCAAGATATTT
CAHLGRAAGGTGWFKIF
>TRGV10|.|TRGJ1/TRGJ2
TGTGCTGCGTGGAAAACGGGGGGGAAACTCTTT
CAAWKTGGKLF
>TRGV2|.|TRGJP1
TGTGCCACCTGGGGATCTGGTTGGTTCAAGATATTT
CATWGSGWFKIF
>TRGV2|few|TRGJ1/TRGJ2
TGTGCCACCTGGGACGGGCTCTTCAGCTATAAGAAACTCTTT
CATWDGLFSYKKLF
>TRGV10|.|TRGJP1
TGTGCTGCGTGGGGGGAGCCACGTGGTTGGTTCAAGATATTT
CAAWGEPRGWFKIF
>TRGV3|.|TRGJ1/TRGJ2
TGTGCCACCTGGGACGACAAAGGAGATTATTATAAGAAACTCTTT
CATWDDKGDYYKKLF
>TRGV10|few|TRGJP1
TGTGCTGATGGGTTGGTCAAGATATTT
CADGLVKIF
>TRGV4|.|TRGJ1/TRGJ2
TGTGCACCTCGGGAACCACCTTATAAGAAACTCTTT
CAPREPPYKKLF
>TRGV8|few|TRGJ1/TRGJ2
TGTGCACCTGGGATAGGCCTACCGTATTATAAGAAACTCTTT
CAPGIGLPYYKKLF
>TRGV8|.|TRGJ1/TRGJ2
TGTGCCACCTGGGGAGACGAACAGAATTATTATAAGAAACTCTTT
CATWGDEQNYYKKLF
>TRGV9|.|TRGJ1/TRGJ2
TGTGCCCTTGTGGGAGGTGCACAATATTATAAGAAACTCTTT
CALVGGAQYYKKLF